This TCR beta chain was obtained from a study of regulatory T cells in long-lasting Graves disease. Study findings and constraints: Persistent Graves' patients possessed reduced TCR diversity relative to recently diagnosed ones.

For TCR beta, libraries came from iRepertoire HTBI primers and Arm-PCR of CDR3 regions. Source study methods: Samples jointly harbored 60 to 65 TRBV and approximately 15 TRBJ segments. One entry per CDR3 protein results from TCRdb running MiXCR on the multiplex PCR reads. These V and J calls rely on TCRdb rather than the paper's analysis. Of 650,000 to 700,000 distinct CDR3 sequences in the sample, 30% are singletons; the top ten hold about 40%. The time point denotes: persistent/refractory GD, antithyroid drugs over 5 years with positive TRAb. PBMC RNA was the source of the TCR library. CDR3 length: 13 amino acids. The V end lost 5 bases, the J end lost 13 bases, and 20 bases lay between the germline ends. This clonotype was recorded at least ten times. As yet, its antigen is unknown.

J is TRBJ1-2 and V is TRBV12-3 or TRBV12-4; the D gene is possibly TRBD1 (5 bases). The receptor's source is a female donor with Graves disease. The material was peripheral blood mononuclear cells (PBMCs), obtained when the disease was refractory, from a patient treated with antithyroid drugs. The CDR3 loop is CASSTTPRAGFTF. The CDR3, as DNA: TGTGCCAGCAGTACAACACCCCGGGCAGGGTTCACCTTC.